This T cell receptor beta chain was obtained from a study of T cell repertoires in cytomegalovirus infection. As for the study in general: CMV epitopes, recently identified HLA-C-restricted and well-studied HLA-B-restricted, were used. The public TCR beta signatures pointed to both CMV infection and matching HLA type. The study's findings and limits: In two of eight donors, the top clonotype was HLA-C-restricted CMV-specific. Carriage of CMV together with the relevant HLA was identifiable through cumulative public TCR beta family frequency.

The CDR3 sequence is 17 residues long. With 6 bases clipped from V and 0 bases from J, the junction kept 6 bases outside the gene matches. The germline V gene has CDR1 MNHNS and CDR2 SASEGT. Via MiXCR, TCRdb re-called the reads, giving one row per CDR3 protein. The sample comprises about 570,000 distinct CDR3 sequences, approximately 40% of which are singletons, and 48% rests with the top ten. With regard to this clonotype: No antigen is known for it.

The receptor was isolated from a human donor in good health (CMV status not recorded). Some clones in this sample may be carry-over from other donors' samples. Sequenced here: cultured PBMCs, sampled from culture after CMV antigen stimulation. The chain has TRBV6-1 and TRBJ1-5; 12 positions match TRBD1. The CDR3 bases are TGTGCCAGCAGGGGGACAGGGGGCCTCTATAGCAATCAGCCCCAGCATTTT. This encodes CASRGTGGLYSNQPQHF.